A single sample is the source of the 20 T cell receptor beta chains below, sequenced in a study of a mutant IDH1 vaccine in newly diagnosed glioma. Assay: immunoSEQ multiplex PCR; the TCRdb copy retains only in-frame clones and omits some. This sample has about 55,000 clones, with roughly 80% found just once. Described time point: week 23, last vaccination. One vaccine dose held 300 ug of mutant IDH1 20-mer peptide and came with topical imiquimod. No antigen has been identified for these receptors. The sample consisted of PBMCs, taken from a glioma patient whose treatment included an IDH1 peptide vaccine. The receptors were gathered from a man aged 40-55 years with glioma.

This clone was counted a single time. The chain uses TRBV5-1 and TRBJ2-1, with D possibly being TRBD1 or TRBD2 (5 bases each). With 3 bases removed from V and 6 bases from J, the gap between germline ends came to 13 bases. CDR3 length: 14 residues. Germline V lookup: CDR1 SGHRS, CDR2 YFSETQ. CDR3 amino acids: CASSWGTGFNEQFF. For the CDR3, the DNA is TGCGCCAGCAGCTGGGGGACGGGATTCAATGAGCAGTTCTTC.

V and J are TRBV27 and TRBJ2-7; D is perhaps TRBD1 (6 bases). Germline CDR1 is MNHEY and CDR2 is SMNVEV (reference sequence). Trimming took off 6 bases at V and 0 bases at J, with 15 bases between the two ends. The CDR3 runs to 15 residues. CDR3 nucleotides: TGTGCCAGCAGGACAGGCCCCCCGAGCTCCTACGAGCAGTACTTC. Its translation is CASRTGPPSSYEQYF.

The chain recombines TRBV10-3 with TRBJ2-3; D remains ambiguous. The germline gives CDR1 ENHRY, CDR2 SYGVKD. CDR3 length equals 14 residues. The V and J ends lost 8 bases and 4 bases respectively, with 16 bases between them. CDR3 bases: TGTGCCATCTCGTTAGACGTGGGTCCAGATACGCAGTATTTT. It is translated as CAISLDVGPDTQYF.

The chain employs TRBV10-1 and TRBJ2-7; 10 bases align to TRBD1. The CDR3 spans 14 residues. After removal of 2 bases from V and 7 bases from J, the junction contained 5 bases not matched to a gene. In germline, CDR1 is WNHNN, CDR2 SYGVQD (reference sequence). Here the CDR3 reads CASSEETGGREQYF. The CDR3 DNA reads TGCGCCAGCAGTGAGGAGACAGGGGGCAGGGAGCAGTACTTC.

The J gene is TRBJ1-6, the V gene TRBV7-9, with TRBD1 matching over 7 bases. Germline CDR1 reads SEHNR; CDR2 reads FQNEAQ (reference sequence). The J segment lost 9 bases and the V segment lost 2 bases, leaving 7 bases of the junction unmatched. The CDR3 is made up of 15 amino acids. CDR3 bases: TGTGCCAGCAGCTTAACCGGAGGGGGCACTTCACCCCTCCACTTT. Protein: CASSLTGGGTSPLHF.

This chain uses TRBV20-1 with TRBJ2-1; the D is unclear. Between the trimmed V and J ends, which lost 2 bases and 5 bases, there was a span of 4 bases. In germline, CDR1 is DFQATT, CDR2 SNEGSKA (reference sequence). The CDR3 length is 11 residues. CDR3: CSARTHNEQFF. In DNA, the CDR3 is TGCAGTGCTAGAACCCACAATGAGCAGTTCTTC.

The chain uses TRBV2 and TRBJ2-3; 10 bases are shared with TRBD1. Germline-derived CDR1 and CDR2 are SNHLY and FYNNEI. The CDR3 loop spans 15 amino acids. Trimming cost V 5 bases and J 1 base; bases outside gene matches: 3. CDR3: CASSRGTGGTDTQYF. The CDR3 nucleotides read TGTGCCAGCAGTAGGGGGACAGGGGGCACAGATACGCAGTATTTT.

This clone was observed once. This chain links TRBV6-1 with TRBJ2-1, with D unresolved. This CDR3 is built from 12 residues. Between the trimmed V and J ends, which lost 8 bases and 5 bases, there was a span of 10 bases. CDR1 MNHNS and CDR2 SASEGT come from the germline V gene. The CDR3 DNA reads TGTGCCAGCCGCAAAGTCGACAATGAGCAGTTCTTC. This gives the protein CASRKVDNEQFF.

CDR3: CASSYSAGGRIGELFF. The CDR3 bases are TGTGCCAGCAGTTACTCGGCGGGGGGGCGCATCGGGGAGCTGTTTTTT. The chain has TRBV6-6 and TRBJ2-2, with 9 nucleotides matching TRBD2. Germline lookup yields CDR1 MNHNY and CDR2 SVGAGI (reference sequence). The CDR3 runs to 16 residues. V lost 0 bases, J lost 7 bases, and 6 bases stayed unmatched.

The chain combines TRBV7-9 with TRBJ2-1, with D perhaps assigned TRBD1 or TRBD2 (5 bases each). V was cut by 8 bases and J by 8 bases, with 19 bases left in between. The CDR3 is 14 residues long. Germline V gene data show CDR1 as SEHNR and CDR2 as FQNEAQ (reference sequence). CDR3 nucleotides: TGTGCCAGCGTTACCGGGACCCCGGTCTATGAGCAGTTCTTC. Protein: CASVTGTPVYEQFF.

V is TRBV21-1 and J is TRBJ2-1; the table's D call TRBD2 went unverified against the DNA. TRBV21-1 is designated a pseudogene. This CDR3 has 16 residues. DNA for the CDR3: TGTGCCAGCAGCAAAGCACCGGGGAGCTCCTACAATGAGCAGTTCTTC. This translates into CASSKAPGSSYNEQFF.

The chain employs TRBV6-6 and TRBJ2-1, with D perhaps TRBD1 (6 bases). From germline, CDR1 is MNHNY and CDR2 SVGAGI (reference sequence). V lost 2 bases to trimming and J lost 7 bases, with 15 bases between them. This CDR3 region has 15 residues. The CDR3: CASSYKRTGRNEQFF. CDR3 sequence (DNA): TGTGCCAGCAGTTACAAGAGAACAGGGCGTAATGAGCAGTTCTTC.

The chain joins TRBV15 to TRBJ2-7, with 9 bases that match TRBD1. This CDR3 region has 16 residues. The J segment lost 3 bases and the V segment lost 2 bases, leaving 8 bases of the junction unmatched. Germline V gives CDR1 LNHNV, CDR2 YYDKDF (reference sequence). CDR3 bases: TGTGCCACCAGCAGAAAAAGACAGGGGGGGATCTACGAGCAGTACTTC. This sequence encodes CATSRKRQGGIYEQYF.

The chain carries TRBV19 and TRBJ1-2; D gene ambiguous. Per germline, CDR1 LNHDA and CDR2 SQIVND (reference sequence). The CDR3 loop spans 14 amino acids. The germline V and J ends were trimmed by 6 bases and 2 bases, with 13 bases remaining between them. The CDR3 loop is CASRGTGRNYGYTF. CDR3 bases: TGTGCCAGTAGGGGTACCGGGCGCAACTATGGCTACACCTTC.

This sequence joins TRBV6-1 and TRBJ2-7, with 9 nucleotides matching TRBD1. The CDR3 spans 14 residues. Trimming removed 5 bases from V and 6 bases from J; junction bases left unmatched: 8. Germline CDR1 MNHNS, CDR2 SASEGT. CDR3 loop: CASSKGTGLSEQYF. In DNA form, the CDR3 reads TGTGCCAGCAGTAAAGGGACAGGGTTGAGCGAGCAGTACTTC.

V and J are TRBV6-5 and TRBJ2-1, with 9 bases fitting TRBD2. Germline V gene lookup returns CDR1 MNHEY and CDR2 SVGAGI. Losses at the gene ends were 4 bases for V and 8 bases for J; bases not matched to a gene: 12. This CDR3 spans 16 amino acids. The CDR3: CASSSVAGDLVHEQFF. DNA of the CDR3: TGTGCCAGCAGTTCAGTAGCGGGGGACCTCGTGCATGAGCAGTTCTTC.

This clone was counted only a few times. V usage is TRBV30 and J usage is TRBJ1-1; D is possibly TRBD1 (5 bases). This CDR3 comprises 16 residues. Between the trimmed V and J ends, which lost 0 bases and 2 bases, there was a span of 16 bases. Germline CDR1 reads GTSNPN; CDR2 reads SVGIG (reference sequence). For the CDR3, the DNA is TGTGCCTGGAGTGTACAGTGGGCCGGGGCCAACACTGAAGCTTTCTTT. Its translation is CAWSVQWAGANTEAFF. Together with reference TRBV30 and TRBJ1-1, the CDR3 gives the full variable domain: SQTIHQWPATLVQPVGSPLSLECTVEGTSNPNLYWYRQAAGRGLQLLFYSVGIGQISSEVPQNLSASRPQDRQFILSSKKLLLSDSGFYLCAWSVQWAGANTEAFFGQGTRLTVV.

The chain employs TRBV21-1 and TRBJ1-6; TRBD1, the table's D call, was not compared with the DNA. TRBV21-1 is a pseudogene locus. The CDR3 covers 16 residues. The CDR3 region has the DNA TGTGCCAGCAGCAAAAGTTGGACAGGTAGGCGCTCACCCCTCCACTTT. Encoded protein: CASSKSWTGRRSPLHF.

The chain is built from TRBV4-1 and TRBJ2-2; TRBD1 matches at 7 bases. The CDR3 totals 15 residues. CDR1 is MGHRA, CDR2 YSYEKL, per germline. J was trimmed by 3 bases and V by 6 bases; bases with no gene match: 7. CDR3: CASSLITGDTGELFF. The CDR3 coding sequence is TGCGCCAGCAGTCTTATTACAGGGGACACCGGGGAGCTGTTTTTT.

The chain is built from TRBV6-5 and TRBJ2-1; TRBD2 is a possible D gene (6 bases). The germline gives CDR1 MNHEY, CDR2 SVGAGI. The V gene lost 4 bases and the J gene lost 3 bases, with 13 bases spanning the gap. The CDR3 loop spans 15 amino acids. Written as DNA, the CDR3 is TGTGCCAGCAGTTTTGGAGGGGAGGACTACAATGAGCAGTTCTTC. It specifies CASSFGGEDYNEQFF.